The 24 T cell receptor beta chains below were found in one sample sequenced in a study of cytomegalovirus exposure and HLA in healthy donors. Both 60 Vbeta primers and 13 Jbeta primers went into the PCR. The data were produced by immunoSEQ multiplex PCR, yet TCRdb's version contains in-frame clones alone and is incomplete. The repertoire table contains about 130,000 clones. Material: PBMCs. These receptor sequences come from a man between 18 and 29 years old in good health and CMV-seronegative.

This CDR3 reads CASSARLAGASHEQFF. The CDR3 nucleotides read TGTGCCAGCAGCGCCCGACTAGCGGGAGCATCCCATGAGCAGTTCTTC. The J gene is TRBJ2-1, the V gene TRBV9; TRBD2 matches at 12 bases. V lost 3 bases to trimming and J lost 8 bases; unmatched junction nucleotides: 9. This CDR3 has 16 residues. The germline V gene has CDR1 SGDLS and CDR2 YYNGEE. Drawing the rest from reference TRBV9 and TRBJ2-1, the complete variable domain is DSGVTQTPKHLITATGQRVTLRCSPRSGDLSVYWYQQSLDQGLQFLIQYYNGEERAKGNILERFSAQQFPDLHSELNLSSLELGDSALYFCASSARLAGASHEQFFGPGTRLTVL.

This chain joins TRBV29-1 and TRBJ1-2; D call uncertain. The germline V and J ends were trimmed by 7 bases and 3 bases, with 15 bases remaining between them. There are 13 residues in the CDR3. The germline V gene has CDR1 SQVTM and CDR2 ANQGSEA. CDR3 nucleotides: TGCAGCGCCACCCTCGGCGGTTACTATGGCTACACCTTC. It is translated as CSATLGGYYGYTF.

V gene TRBV6-4 combines with J gene TRBJ2-4, with TRBD2 matching 16 bases. The ends lost 8 bases at V and 1 base at J; junction bases unmatched: 8. This CDR3 has 18 residues. Germline CDR1 is MRHNA and CDR2 is SNTAGT. CDR3 sequence: CASPEGTSGRAAKNIQYF. The CDR3 bases are TGTGCCAGCCCCGAGGGGACTAGCGGGAGGGCCGCCAAAAACATTCAGTACTTC.

This chain uses TRBV30 with TRBJ2-7; D perhaps matches TRBD2 (5 bases). V was clipped by 3 bases and J by 0 bases, with 15 bases between them. This CDR3 contains 15 residues. Per germline, CDR1 GTSNPN and CDR2 SVGIG (reference sequence). CDR3 nucleotides: TGTGCCTGGAGCGCTTCAAGCGGTGGCTCCTACGAGCAGTACTTC. Amino acids: CAWSASSGGSYEQYF. The complete variable domain, with remaining parts taken from reference TRBV30 and TRBJ2-7, reads SQTIHQWPATLVQPVGSPLSLECTVEGTSNPNLYWYRQAAGRGLQLLFYSVGIGQISSEVPQNLSASRPQDRQFILSSKKLLLSDSGFYLCAWSASSGGSYEQYFGPGTRLTVT.

This chain uses TRBV15 with TRBJ2-7, with no clear D. CDR1 and CDR2 (germline): LNHNV, YYDKDF (reference sequence). The V gene lost 1 base and the J gene lost 7 bases, with 17 bases spanning the gap. CDR3 length: 15 amino acids. The CDR3 DNA follows: TGTGCCACCAGCAGAGCTGGCCCCGGGTTCTGGGAGCAGTACTTC. It is translated as CATSRAGPGFWEQYF.

The chain has TRBV7-8 and TRBJ2-3; 9 bases align to TRBD2. This CDR3 is 18 amino acids long. Germline V gene lookup returns CDR1 SGHVS and CDR2 FQNEAQ. Trimming removed 1 base from V and 2 bases from J; junction bases left unmatched: 10. CDR3 amino acids: CASSLESRGRAITDTQYF. Written as DNA, the CDR3 is TGTGCCAGCAGCTTAGAATCCCGCGGGAGGGCCATCACAGATACGCAGTATTTT.

The CDR3 is CASRGATNEKLFF. In DNA, the CDR3 is TGTGCCAGCAGAGGGGCAACTAATGAAAAACTGTTTTTT. The chain is built from TRBV28 and TRBJ1-4, with D possibly matching TRBD1 (5 bases). The length of the CDR3 is 13 residues. Germline V gene data show CDR1 as MDHEN and CDR2 as SYDVKM. Trimming pared 6 bases from V and 0 bases from J, leaving 5 bases between.

CDR3 DNA sequence: TGCGCCAGCAGCTCTAGCGGGGGAAACTACAATGAGCAGTTCTTC. This codes for CASSSSGGNYNEQFF. V is TRBV5-1 and J is TRBJ2-7; 10 positions match TRBD2. The J call may be in error: the DNA end matches TRBJ2-1 better. Germline V gene lookup returns CDR1 SGHRS and CDR2 YFSETQ. The CDR3 extends over 15 amino acids.

The rearrangement joins TRBV2 to TRBJ2-1, with D possibly TRBD2 on 6 matching bases. This CDR3 contains 13 residues. V was pared by 8 bases and J by 8 bases, with 16 bases between. CDR1 and CDR2 from the germline V gene are SNHLY and FYNNEI. The DNA for the CDR3 is TGTGCCAGCCCCGGACTAAAAGGGGATGAGCAGTTCTTC. This encodes CASPGLKGDEQFF.

V usage is TRBV7-2 and J usage is TRBJ1-6, with a weak D call TRBD1 (5 bases). Germline V gene lookup returns CDR1 SGHTA and CDR2 FQGNSA. V lost 4 bases and J 0 bases, leaving 10 bases between the germline ends. The CDR3 runs 16 residues. CDR3 sequence reads: CASSSDSSSYNSPLHF. The DNA of the CDR3 is TGTGCCAGCAGCTCAGACAGCAGCTCCTATAATTCACCCCTCCACTTT.

The V gene is TRBV9, the J gene TRBJ2-1, with 13 bases matching TRBD2. Germline-derived CDR1 and CDR2 are SGDLS and YYNGEE. The junction had 11 bases not matched to a gene; V was cut back by 4 bases and J by 4 bases. This CDR3 comprises 18 residues. The CDR3 DNA sequence: TGTGCCAGCAGCCCGGGACTAGCGGGACCTTACCTTTACAATGAGCAGTTCTTC. It encodes CASSPGLAGPYLYNEQFF.

The chain combines TRBV11-2 with TRBJ2-5; 8 nucleotides match TRBD1. This CDR3 comprises 14 residues. The V and J ends lost 5 bases and 3 bases, in that order; junction bases with no gene match: 5. Per the germline V gene, CDR1 is SGHAT and CDR2 is FQNNGV. DNA of the CDR3: TGTGCCAGCAGCCTACGGACAGGGAAAGAGACCCAGTACTTC. Protein sequence: CASSLRTGKETQYF. Full variable domain (missing parts from reference TRBV11-2 and TRBJ2-5): EAGVAQSPRYKIIEKRQSVAFWCNPISGHATLYWYQQILGQGPKLLIQFQNNGVVDDSQLPKDRFSAERLKGVDSTLKIQPAKLEDSAVYLCASSLRTGKETQYFGPGTRLLVL.

This CDR3 reads CPNQPQHF. In DNA form, the CDR3 reads TGTCCAAATCAGCCCCAGCATTTT. The V call is TRBV6-6, the J call TRBJ1-5; D not resolved. The CDR3 is made up of 8 amino acids. Germline CDR1 is MNHNY and CDR2 is SVGAGI (reference sequence).

The J gene is TRBJ1-1, the V gene TRBV2; TRBD1 matches 7 bases. Germline values: CDR1 SNHLY, CDR2 FYNNEI. CDR3 size: 16 residues. V lost 0 bases to trimming and J lost 3 bases; unmatched junction nucleotides: 7. CDR3 protein: CASSEARGRFDTEAFF. The CDR3 DNA follows: TGTGCCAGCAGTGAAGCAAGGGGGCGCTTCGACACTGAAGCTTTCTTT.

The V gene is TRBV29-1, the J gene TRBJ1-2; tentative D call: TRBD1 (6 bases). The CDR3 has 12 residues. Germline assignment: CDR1 SQVTM and CDR2 ANQGSEA. Trimming pared 3 bases from V and 1 base from J, leaving 6 bases between. The DNA of the CDR3 is TGCAGCGTTGACAGGGGTAACTATGGCTACACCTTC. Protein sequence: CSVDRGNYGYTF. Using reference TRBV29-1 and TRBJ1-2 for the parts outside the CDR3, the full variable domain is SAVISQKPSRDICQRGTSLTIQCQVDSQVTMMFWYRQQPGQSLTLIATANQGSEATYESGFVIDKFPISRPNLTFSTLTVSNMSPEDSSIYLCSVDRGNYGYTFGSGTRLTVV.

The V and J genes are TRBV28 and TRBJ2-7; 9 nucleotides align to TRBD1. The ends lost 6 bases at V and 7 bases at J; junction bases unmatched: 13. This CDR3 contains 15 residues. The germline gives CDR1 MDHEN, CDR2 SYDVKM. DNA for the CDR3: TGTGCCAGCAGCCTGATACAGGGGGCTTCGGTTGAGCAGTACTTC. Protein sequence: CASSLIQGASVEQYF. Full variable domain (missing parts from reference TRBV28 and TRBJ2-7): DVKVTQSSRYLVKRTGEKVFLECVQDMDHENMFWYRQDPGLGLRLIYFSYDVKMKEKGDIPEGYSVSREKKERFSLILESASTNQTSMYLCASSLIQGASVEQYFGPGTRLTVT.

The chain joins TRBV18 to TRBJ1-2; 7 bases line up with TRBD1. V gave up 6 bases and J gave up 4 bases; unmatched junction bases: 8. Per the germline V gene, CDR1 is KGHSH and CDR2 is LQKENI. CDR3 length: 14 residues. CDR3 region: CASSREGGGYGYTF. For the CDR3, the DNA is TGTGCCAGCTCCCGGGAAGGGGGCGGCTATGGCTACACCTTC.

The chain employs TRBV6-1 and TRBJ2-2; TRBD2 matches at 7 bases. CDR3 length: 14 amino acids. The ends lost 8 bases at V and 1 base at J; junction bases unmatched: 4. Germline CDR1 and CDR2: MNHNS and SASEGT. CDR3 DNA sequence: TGTGCCAGCCGGGTAGCGGGGAACACCGGGGAGCTGTTTTTT. It specifies CASRVAGNTGELFF.

The genes are TRBV6-5 and TRBJ1-2; D gene ambiguous. CDR1 is MNHEY, CDR2 SVGAGI, per germline. CDR3 length: 11 residues. V was trimmed by 6 bases and J by 8 bases, leaving 10 bases between them. CDR3 in amino acids: CASSSVRGYTF. The CDR3 nucleotides read TGTGCCAGCAGCTCCGTCAGGGGCTACACCTTC.

This chain connects TRBV5-8 to TRBJ1-2; 8 bases are a match to TRBD1. The CDR3 contains 14 residues. V lost 1 base and J lost 4; bases outside the gene matches: 3. CDR1 and CDR2 from the germline V gene are SGHTS and YDEGEE. For the CDR3, the DNA is TGTGCCAGCAGCTTGCAGGGGGCGGGCTATGGCTACACCTTC. Encoded protein: CASSLQGAGYGYTF.

V gene TRBV27 combines with J gene TRBJ2-1; 12 bases fit TRBD1. The ends lost 7 bases at V and 7 bases at J; junction bases unmatched: 8. Per germline, CDR1 MNHEY and CDR2 SMNVEV (reference sequence). The CDR3 is made up of 15 amino acids. Here the CDR3 reads CASNSGQGAGNEQFF. Here the CDR3 DNA reads TGTGCCAGCAACTCGGGACAGGGGGCGGGGAATGAGCAGTTCTTC.

CDR3 coding DNA: TGTGCCAGCAGCCCCCAAGGACAGCGGGCTTTCTTT. Protein: CASSPQGQRAFF. The gene calls are TRBV27 and TRBJ1-1; perhaps TRBD1 as D (6 bases). V was pared by 6 bases and J by 11 bases, with 16 bases between. The CDR3 is made up of 12 amino acids. Germline CDR1 reads MNHEY; CDR2 reads SMNVEV (reference sequence).

This chain uses TRBV7-2 with TRBJ2-7; 10 bases fit TRBD1. V was pared by 5 bases and J by 3 bases, with 4 bases of the junction left unmatched. The CDR3 consists of 14 residues. Germline CDR1 and CDR2: SGHTA and FQGNSA. CDR3 in DNA: TGTGCCAGCAGCCTCGACAGGGGGCTCTACGAGCAGTACTTC. Protein: CASSLDRGLYEQYF.

The V gene is TRBV21-1, the J gene TRBJ2-7; TRBD2 is the table's D call and was not checked against the DNA. TRBV21-1 is assigned pseudogene status. CDR3 length: 17 residues. The CDR3 bases are TGTGCCAGCAGCTCTCACAAGTCTGAGGAGGGTAGGAGTGAGCAGTACTTC. It specifies CASSSHKSEEGRSEQYF.